This T cell receptor (beta chain) originates from a study of response to subunit inactivated influenza vaccine. TCRdb re-derived calls from the RT-PCR reads in MiXCR, one entry per CDR3 protein. This sample yields hundreds of thousands of distinct CDR3 sequences, of which about 10% are seen a single time; roughly 9.6% belongs to the top ten. Trimming removed 3 bases at V and 1 base at J, with 12 bases between. The CDR3 totals 15 residues. This same sample was also taken into another study, of T cells expressing NK-cell markers. That paper adds: In generating TCR beta cDNA, 5'RACE template switching with UMIs was used. Eight donors were sequenced, seven testing HCMV-seropositive and one testing seronegative. NKG2C+ dominant clonotypes from 5 to 7 donors made up roughly 1.0-8% of CD8+ T cells. Uncertainty persisted over the HCMV specificity of expanded NKG2C+ T cell clones.

This rearrangement joins TRBV12-3 or TRBV12-4 to TRBJ1-2; D not resolved. The clonotype originates from a man aged 50 or older who received an inactivated influenza vaccine. This specimen consisted of PBMCs from blood, obtained on the day of vaccination. CDR3 DNA: TGTGCCAGCAGTTTCGTGCGAACGGGTAACTATGGCTACACCTTC. It codes for CASSFVRTGNYGYTF.